A single sample is the source of the 4 T cell receptor beta chains below, sequenced in a study of OX40 agonist ivuxolimab in advanced cancers. Only in-frame clones appear in the TCRdb table, and some are missing; sequencing was by immunoSEQ multiplex PCR. The data show approximately 28,000 clones, with 86% seen just once and roughly 25% held by the top ten. The starting material was CD4+ or CD8+ T cells sorted from blood, obtained in a trial of the OX40 agonist ivuxolimab. These receptors all stem from an adult with an advanced solid tumor such as melanoma, head and neck, liver or kidney cancer.

This clone was observed a handful of times. The J gene is TRBJ2-7, the V gene TRBV27; D tentatively fits TRBD1 or TRBD2 (6 bases each). The CDR3 sequence is 13 residues long. V dropped 11 bases and J dropped 2 bases, with 16 bases sitting between them. CDR1 and CDR2 (germline): MNHEY, SMNVEV (reference sequence). Here the CDR3 DNA reads TGTGCCCCCGGGGGCAGGGGCACCTACGAGCAGTACTTC. Translated: CAPGGRGTYEQYF.

Sample share makes this clone medium-sized (0.01 to 0.1%). The rearrangement links TRBV27 to TRBJ2-3, with 7 positions matching TRBD2. CDR3 size: 13 residues. V lost 3 bases to trimming and J lost 4 bases; unmatched junction nucleotides: 1. Germline values: CDR1 MNHEY, CDR2 SMNVEV (reference sequence). The CDR3 nucleotides are TGTGCCAGCAGTTTCGGGAGGCCAGATACGCAGTATTTT. It is translated as CASSFGRPDTQYF.

The gene calls are TRBV7-6 and TRBJ2-1; D is uncertain. The CDR3 covers 15 residues. V dropped 1 base and J dropped 4 bases, with 11 bases sitting between them. The germline CDR1 and CDR2 sequences are SGHVS and FNYEAQ. The CDR3 region is CASSLVPALYNEQFF. The CDR3, as DNA: TGTGCCAGCAGCTTAGTGCCGGCTTTATACAATGAGCAGTTCTTC.

V and J are TRBV19 and TRBJ2-1; 7 positions match TRBD1. Per the germline V gene, CDR1 is LNHDA and CDR2 is SQIVND (reference sequence). Losses at the gene ends were 7 bases for V and 4 bases for J; bases not matched to a gene: 1. The CDR3 spans 12 residues. As DNA, the CDR3 is TGTGCCAGTACGACAGGGTACAATGAGCAGTTCTTC. Encoded protein: CASTTGYNEQFF.